The 11 T cell receptor beta chains in this list originate from one sample, sequenced in a study of T cell changes during pregnancy in multiple sclerosis. The method was immunoSEQ multiplex PCR; TCRdb's version includes in-frame clones alone and lacks a portion of them. The sample shows 40,000 to 45,000 clones, more than 80% of them seen only once. The specimen comprised CD4+ T cells from peripheral blood mononuclear cells, sampled before pregnancy. All receptors come from a female donor with multiple sclerosis, enrolled in a pregnancy study.

The V and J genes are TRBV10-1 and TRBJ2-2; no clear D gene. The CDR3 runs 14 residues. Per the germline V gene, CDR1 is WNHNN and CDR2 is SYGVQD (reference sequence). V dropped 4 bases and J dropped 1 base, with 7 bases sitting between them. CDR3 region: CASSVRQNTGELFF. The CDR3 nucleotides are TGCGCCAGCAGTGTGAGGCAGAACACCGGGGAGCTGTTTTTT.

The J gene is TRBJ1-2, the V gene TRBV18; D is ambiguous. The V end was cut by 2 bases, the J end by 2 bases, with 15 bases between. The CDR3 is 16 amino acids. In germline, CDR1 is KGHSH, CDR2 LQKENI. CDR3 nucleotide sequence: TGTGCCAGCTCACCAGATTCCAAGGGAGGCAACTATGGCTACACCTTC. Translation: CASSPDSKGGNYGYTF.

The V call is TRBV7-9, the J call TRBJ2-1, with TRBD2 matching 9 bases. CDR1 and CDR2 (germline): SEHNR, FQNEAQ (reference sequence). This CDR3 region has 17 residues. V lost 8 bases, J lost 7 bases, and 18 bases stayed unmatched. CDR3 coding DNA: TGTGCCAGCGACCCCCGGCTCCCGGCGGGACTAGCTAATGAGCAGTTCTTC. Its translation: CASDPRLPAGLANEQFF.

This chain links TRBV30 with TRBJ1-2, with D perhaps matching TRBD1 (5 bases). The length of the CDR3 is 14 residues. With 2 bases removed from V and 0 bases from J, the gap between germline ends came to 10 bases. Germline CDR1 reads GTSNPN; CDR2 reads SVGIG (reference sequence). CDR3 in amino acids: CAWSPLGANYGYTF. DNA of the CDR3: TGTGCCTGGAGTCCCTTAGGGGCTAACTATGGCTACACCTTC.

CDR3 nucleotides: TGTGCCAGCTCGGACGGACAGAACACTGAAGCTTTCTTT. It specifies CASSDGQNTEAFF. V gene TRBV18 combines with J gene TRBJ1-1; possible D gene TRBD1, 5 bases. The germline gives CDR1 KGHSH, CDR2 LQKENI. The CDR3 contains 13 residues. The V end lost 6 bases, the J end lost 1 base, and 9 bases lay between the germline ends.

The rearrangement links TRBV7-2 to TRBJ1-1; D is unresolved. The V end lost 5 bases, the J end lost 4 bases, and 11 bases lay between the germline ends. CDR3 length equals 13 residues. Germline V lookup: CDR1 SGHTA, CDR2 FQGNSA. CDR3 nucleotides: TGTGCCAGCAGCCGGGAGGTTGCCACTGAAGCTTTCTTT. It codes for CASSREVATEAFF.

V is TRBV29-1 and J is TRBJ1-2; no firm D call. The CDR3 sequence is 12 residues long. With 7 bases removed from V and 8 bases from J, the gap between germline ends came to 17 bases. Germline CDR1 and CDR2: SQVTM and ANQGSEA. As DNA, the CDR3 is TGCAGCGCTGCGGAGGGTGCCCGCGGCTACACCTTC. Residues: CSAAEGARGYTF.

The J gene is TRBJ2-1, the V gene TRBV9; TRBD2 matches at 12 bases. The V segment lost 4 bases and the J segment 10 bases; nucleotides outside the gene matches: 21. Germline values: CDR1 SGDLS, CDR2 YYNGEE. The CDR3 length is 19 residues. The CDR3 DNA reads as TGTGCCAGCAGCCCTACTAGCGGGGGGACACCCCGAACGGTTGCAGAGCAGTTCTTC. Amino acids: CASSPTSGGTPRTVAEQFF.

The chain carries TRBV28 and TRBJ1-1; D gene uncertain. Trimming pared 6 bases from V and 1 base from J, leaving 15 bases between. The CDR3 has 15 amino acids. Germline CDR1 and CDR2: MDHEN and SYDVKM. This CDR3 is CASRSGETWNTEAFF. Written as DNA, the CDR3 is TGTGCCAGCAGGTCGGGAGAGACATGGAACACTGAAGCTTTCTTT.

This sequence joins TRBV6-1 and TRBJ2-5, with 9 bases identical to TRBD2. The V gene end was trimmed by 6 bases and the J gene end by 1 base; junction bases not matched to a gene: 6. CDR1 and CDR2 (germline): MNHNS, SASEGT. CDR3 size: 15 residues. The CDR3 spells CASRLLAGAQETQYF. In DNA, the CDR3 is TGTGCCAGCAGATTATTAGCGGGGGCCCAAGAGACCCAGTACTTC.

The CDR3 protein is CSVVERYQETQYF. The CDR3 coding sequence is TGCAGCGTTGTAGAGCGGTATCAAGAGACCCAGTACTTC. This sequence joins TRBV29-1 and TRBJ2-5, with D maybe TRBD2 (5 bases). V lost 4 bases and J 2 bases, leaving 11 bases between the germline ends. Germline-derived CDR1 and CDR2 are SQVTM and ANQGSEA. The CDR3 covers 13 residues.